These 6 T cell receptor beta chains came from one sample sequenced in a study of beta chain features in type 1 diabetes. Study outcomes and limitations: Type 1 diabetes patients had moderately but significantly shorter TCRB CDR3s in all four CD4+ subsets.

What these receptors recognize is not known. TCRB transcripts that were expressed got sequenced, as all of the isolated RNA had been reverse transcribed. This table comes from immunoSEQ multiplex PCR, and its TCRdb copy is limited to in-frame clones, with some not included. The sample carries nearly 350,000 clones, roughly a tenth recorded once. Source material: central memory CD4+ T cells from blood. These TCRs come from a young man with type 1 diabetes.

The chain carries TRBV10-3 and TRBJ2-5; 9 nucleotides line up with TRBD1. V lost 6 bases to trimming and J lost 5 bases; unmatched junction nucleotides: 10. CDR1 is ENHRY, CDR2 SYGVKD, per germline. CDR3 length equals 15 residues. The CDR3 nucleotides are TGTGCCATCAGGGGAGGGACAGGGAGTAACGAGACCCAGTACTTC. As protein: CAIRGGTGSNETQYF.

This clone has ten or more counts. This chain joins TRBV7-9 and TRBJ2-1, with D tentatively TRBD2 (7 bases). The ends were cut back, 3 bases at V and 2 bases at J, with 11 bases in the middle. Germline CDR1 and CDR2: SEHNR and FQNEAQ (reference sequence). This CDR3 is 15 amino acids long. CDR3 amino acids: CASSLGGGPYNEQFF. The CDR3 DNA reads as TGTGCCAGCAGCTTGGGCGGGGGCCCCTACAATGAGCAGTTCTTC. The full variable domain, completed using reference TRBV7-9 and TRBJ2-1, is DTGVSQNPRHKITKRGQNVTFRCDPISEHNRLYWYRQTLGQGPEFLTYFQNEAQLEKSRLLSDRFSAERPKGSFSTLEIQRTEQGDSAMYLCASSLGGGPYNEQFFGPGTRLTVL.

The rearrangement joins TRBV29-1 to TRBJ2-1, with 8 bases lining up with TRBD1. Germline lookup yields CDR1 SQVTM and CDR2 ANQGSEA. The V and J ends lost 6 bases and 0 bases, in that order; junction bases with no gene match: 13. The length of the CDR3 is 17 residues. The CDR3 region is CSVLDRGRTSSYNEQFF. The CDR3 bases are TGCAGCGTCCTAGACAGGGGAAGGACAAGCTCCTACAATGAGCAGTTCTTC.

This clone was observed a few times. V usage is TRBV27 and J usage is TRBJ2-3; no clear D gene. Germline V gene lookup returns CDR1 MNHEY and CDR2 SMNVEV (reference sequence). This CDR3 is built from 13 residues. Deletions cut 2 bases from V and 6 bases from J, with 9 bases between. Here the CDR3 reads CASSLANGDTQYF. As DNA, the CDR3 is TGTGCCAGCAGTTTAGCTAACGGGGATACGCAGTATTTT.

The V gene is TRBV11-2, the J gene TRBJ1-2; D is undetermined. The V and J ends lost 4 bases and 8 bases respectively, with 11 bases between them. Germline CDR1 reads SGHAT; CDR2 reads FQNNGV. This CDR3 is 12 amino acids long. The CDR3 is CASSSRRGGYTF. The DNA of the CDR3 is TGTGCCAGCAGCTCCCGCCGCGGGGGCTACACCTTC.

This clone has a handful of counts. This same CDR3 is encoded by further DNA sequences in the sample. This chain links TRBV29-1 with TRBJ2-1; TRBD1 is a possible D gene (7 bases). The CDR3 consists of 13 residues. V was cut by 4 bases and J by 3 bases, with 10 bases left in between. Looked up from germline, CDR1 is SQVTM and CDR2 is ANQGSEA. For the CDR3, the DNA is TGCAGCGTTGCAGGGGGGTTCTACAATGAGCAGTTCTTC. Its protein product is CSVAGGFYNEQFF.